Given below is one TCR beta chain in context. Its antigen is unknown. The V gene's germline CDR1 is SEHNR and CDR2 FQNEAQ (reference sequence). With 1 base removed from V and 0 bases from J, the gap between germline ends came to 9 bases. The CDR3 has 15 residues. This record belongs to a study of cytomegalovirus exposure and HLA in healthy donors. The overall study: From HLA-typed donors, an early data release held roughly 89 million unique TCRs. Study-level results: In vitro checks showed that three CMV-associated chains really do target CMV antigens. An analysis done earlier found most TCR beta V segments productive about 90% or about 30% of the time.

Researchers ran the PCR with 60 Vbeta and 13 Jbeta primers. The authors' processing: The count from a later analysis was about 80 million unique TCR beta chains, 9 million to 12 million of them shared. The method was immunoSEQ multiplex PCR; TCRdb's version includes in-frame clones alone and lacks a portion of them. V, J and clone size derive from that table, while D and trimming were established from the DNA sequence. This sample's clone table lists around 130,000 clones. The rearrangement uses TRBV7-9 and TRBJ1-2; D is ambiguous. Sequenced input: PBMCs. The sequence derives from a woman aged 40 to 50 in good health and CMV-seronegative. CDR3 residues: CASSLELGANYGYTF. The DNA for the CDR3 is TGTGCCAGCAGCTTAGAACTGGGAGCTAACTATGGCTACACCTTC.